The rows below give T cell receptor beta chains drawn from one sample of a study of blood T cell repertoires in COVID-19. The assay was immunoSEQ multiplex PCR, and TCRdb's table has in-frame clones only and misses some. The sample yields approximately 500,000 clones, approximately 85% seen once. Sequenced: peripheral blood. The receptor source for this set is a human donor in a cohort sampled during active COVID-19. CDR3s include the opening cysteine and the closing phenylalanine or tryptophan. The D gene is left open where the match is weak. Only part of the rows carry a size: once, few, many, or a class if the clone is expanded.

size,J,V,D,DNA,CDR3
many,TRBJ2-7,TRBV30,.,TGTGCCTGGAGCCTATTCACCCCGGAGCAGTACTTC,CAWSLFTPEQYF
.,TRBJ1-6,TRBV6-5,.,TGTGCCAGCAGTTACAGAGGGTCGGTAAATTCACCCCTCCACTTT,CASSYRGSVNSPLHF
few,TRBJ2-7,TRBV5-6,TRBD1,TGTGCCAGCAGCTTGGCCACCGGGACAGGGACCGAGCAGTACTTC,CASSLATGTGTEQYF
.,TRBJ1-5,TRBV6-5,TRBD1,TGTGCCAGCACAAGGGGACAGGACCGTAATCAGCCCCAGCATTTT,CASTRGQDRNQPQHF
.,TRBJ2-1,TRBV7-2,TRBD2,TGTGCCAGCAGCTTTACGACTAGCGGGGGTTCTTCCTACAATGAGCAGTTCTTC,CASSFTTSGGSSYNEQFF
.,TRBJ1-2,TRBV28,.,TGTGCCAGCAGTTTTTGGGGCAGTGCAAAGTCTAACTATGGCTACACCTTC,CASSFWGSAKSNYGYTF
.,TRBJ1-2,TRBV5-1,.,TGCGCCAGCAGCTTGGGACAGAATTCTAACTATGGCTACACCTTC,CASSLGQNSNYGYTF
.,TRBJ1-1,TRBV6-6,TRBD1,TGTGCCAGCAGTATGACAGGGAGAGGTAACACTGAAGCTTTCTTT,CASSMTGRGNTEAFF
.,TRBJ1-2,TRBV18,.,TGTGCCAGCTCACCACAGGTCTCAGGGGCTGGCTATGGCTACACCTTC,CASSPQVSGAGYGYTF
.,TRBJ1-1,TRBV28,.,TGTGCCAGCAGTTTCTACGGAGCGAACACTGAAGCTTTCTTT,CASSFYGANTEAFF
.,TRBJ1-2,TRBV5-8,.,TGTGCCAGCAGCCCGGGGTATGGCTACACCTTC,CASSPGYGYTF
.,TRBJ2-2,TRBV6-6,.,TGTGCCAGCGGCAGAAACACCGGGGAGCTGTTTTTT,CASGRNTGELFF
.,TRBJ1-5,TRBV5-8,TRBD1,TGTGCCAGCAGCTCGCGACAGGGCTCCCATCAGCCCCAGCATTTT,CASSSRQGSHQPQHF
.,TRBJ1-2,TRBV4-3,.,TGCGCCAGCAGCCAAGATATGGGCAGGGTATTATATGGCTACACCTTC,CASSQDMGRVLYGYTF
.,TRBJ2-3,TRBV7-3,TRBD2,TGTGCCAGCAGCTTAAGAGCGGGAGGGGCCCGCACAGATACGCAGTATTTT,CASSLRAGGARTDTQYF
.,TRBJ2-7,TRBV7-8,TRBD1,TGTGCCAGCAGCTTCCAGACAGGGGGCTCCTACGAGCAGTACTTC,CASSFQTGGSYEQYF
.,TRBJ2-2,TRBV9,.,TGTGCCAGCAGCGCCCGGGGGGGGGAGCTGTTTTTT,CASSARGGELFF
once,TRBJ2-1,TRBV28,TRBD2,TGTGCCAGCAGCCCTATTACTAGCGGGCCAGACAATGAGCAGTTCTTC,CASSPITSGPDNEQFF
.,TRBJ2-1,TRBV4-3,TRBD1,TGCGCCAGCAGCCCCCGACAGGGGGCTGAGCTAGCGGACAATGAGCAGTTCTTC,CASSPRQGAELADNEQFF
.,TRBJ2-1,TRBV6-1,TRBD2,TGTGCCAGCAGTGAGCGGACTAGCGGGAGGGCCATAGATGAGCAGTTCTTC,CASSERTSGRAIDEQFF
.,TRBJ2-7,TRBV18,.,TGTGCCAGCTCACCGACTCCGATTATAAGCTACGAGCAGTACTTC,CASSPTPIISYEQYF
.,TRBJ1-1,TRBV29-1,.,TGCAGCGCCTCTACGGCGGGAGGGACTGAAGCTTTCTTT,CSASTAGGTEAFF
.,TRBJ2-1,TRBV4-1,.,TGCGCCAGCAGCCAGGATGACTACAACAATGAGCAGTTCTTC,CASSQDDYNNEQFF
.,TRBJ1-5,TRBV21-1,.,TGTGCCAGCAGCAAAGTAGAGTTAGGACCGGGGCAGCCCCAGCATTTT,CASSKVELGPGQPQHF
.,TRBJ2-2,TRBV4-2,TRBD1,TGTGCCAGCAGCCAAGCCAGGGGGTCCACCACCGGGGAGCTGTTTTTT,CASSQARGSTTGELFF
.,TRBJ2-7,TRBV2,.,TGTGCCAGCAGTGACACTCGGCAGTACTTC,CASSDTRQYF
once,TRBJ2-7,TRBV7-2,TRBD2,TGTGCCAGCAGCTTAAGGTCGGGGGGGCAGTACTTC,CASSLRSGGQYF
once,TRBJ2-7,TRBV5-1,TRBD2,TGCGCCAGCACCTACTCGATAGCGGGAGGGAATGCCTACGAGCAGTACTTC,CASTYSIAGGNAYEQYF
few,TRBJ2-7,TRBV6-5,TRBD1,TGTGCCAGCAGTACCAGACAGGGTCACGAGCAGTACTTC,CASSTRQGHEQYF
.,TRBJ2-6,TRBV28,.,TGTGCCAGCAGTTTGGGGGGAGCTGGGGCCAACGTCCTGACTTTC,CASSLGGAGANVLTF
once,TRBJ1-1,TRBV5-1,.,TGCGCCAGCAGCTTGGTGGCAGGGGAGGGCGGGAACACTGAAGCTTTCTTT,CASSLVAGEGGNTEAFF
.,TRBJ2-3,TRBV19,TRBD2,TGTGCCAGTAGTCGGACTAGCGGGTACACAGATACGCAGTATTTT,CASSRTSGYTDTQYF
.,TRBJ2-3,TRBV24-1,.,TGTGCCACCAGTGATTTGGCCAGGGGTGGGACAGATACGCAGTATTTT,CATSDLARGGTDTQYF
.,TRBJ2-2,TRBV19,.,TGTGCCAGTAGTATATCTCCCGGGAGAGGCACCGGGGAGCTGTTTTTT,CASSISPGRGTGELFF
once,TRBJ1-5,TRBV30,TRBD1,TGTGCCTGGAGTACGGACAGGGGAAACAATCAGCCCCAGCATTTT,CAWSTDRGNNQPQHF
.,TRBJ2-3,TRBV2,TRBD2,TGTGCCAGCAGAGCGTTAGCGGGAGGTATCACAGATACGCAGTATTTT,CASRALAGGITDTQYF
.,TRBJ2-3,TRBV20-1,.,TGCAGTGCCGGGACTCCGTATTTT,CSAGTPYF
.,TRBJ2-7,TRBV6-1,.,TGTGCCAGCAGTGAAGAAAAGCTGATTCCCTACGAGCAGTACTTC,CASSEEKLIPYEQYF
.,TRBJ2-1,TRBV10-3,.,TGTGCCATCAGTGAGTTTACAGATTACAATGAGCAGTTCTTC,CAISEFTDYNEQFF
.,TRBJ1-1,TRBV18,TRBD1,TGTGCCAGCTCACCATATACCGGGACAGCGAACACTGAAGCTTTCTTT,CASSPYTGTANTEAFF
.,TRBJ1-1,TRBV29-1,.,TGCAGCGTTGAAGAACCCCCGGGGGGGCGGAACACTGAAGCTTTCTTT,CSVEEPPGGRNTEAFF
.,TRBJ1-2,TRBV24-1,TRBD1,TGTGCCACCAGTGATCAAACCGGGACAGGGCTCTATGGCTACACCTTC,CATSDQTGTGLYGYTF
.,TRBJ1-2,TRBV6-5,TRBD1,TGTGCCAGCAGTCCCGGCGGACAGGGGGCCTTTGGCTACACCTTC,CASSPGGQGAFGYTF
few,TRBJ1-1,TRBV20-1,.,TGCAGTGCTATGGGGGGAGCTTTCTTT,CSAMGGAFF
.,TRBJ2-3,TRBV12-3/TRBV12-4,.,TGTGCCAGCAGTTCCGGACTGGAAACGCAGTATTTT,CASSSGLETQYF
.,TRBJ2-3,TRBV4-3,.,TGCGCCAGCAGCCAAGGAGTAGCTAGCACAGATACGCAGTATTTT,CASSQGVASTDTQYF
.,TRBJ2-2,TRBV4-3,.,TGCGCCAGCAGCCAAGACGTCGGGGACACCGGGGAGCTGTTTTTT,CASSQDVGDTGELFF
few,TRBJ1-2,TRBV18,TRBD1,TGTGCCAGCTCACCGCTTGGGACAGGGGCCCGATACGACTATGGCTACACCTTC,CASSPLGTGARYDYGYTF
once,TRBJ2-5,TRBV5-1,TRBD1,TGCGCCAGCAGCCCGAGAGCGGGGACAGGGTTCCCTGGGGAGACCCAGTACTTC,CASSPRAGTGFPGETQYF
.,TRBJ1-1,TRBV29-1,TRBD1,TGCAGCGGGTCTAAAGCAGCAGGGGGAACTGAAGCTTTCTTT,CSGSKAAGGTEAFF
.,TRBJ2-3,TRBV11-2,TRBD2,TGTGCCAGCAGCTCCCGGGAGGACTTTGCCACAGATACGCAGTATTTT,CASSSREDFATDTQYF
.,TRBJ2-5,TRBV6-5,TRBD1,TGTGCCAGCAGTTATCGACAGGGGACCCAAGAGACCCAGTACTTC,CASSYRQGTQETQYF
.,TRBJ2-3,TRBV5-4,TRBD2,TGTGCCAGCAGCCCCGGACTAGAAAAAATGGCTACGCAGTATTTT,CASSPGLEKMATQYF
few,TRBJ2-2,TRBV27,TRBD2,TGTGCCAGCAGCTTCACTAGCGGGAGTGTCGCCGGGGAGCTGTTTTTT,CASSFTSGSVAGELFF
.,TRBJ1-1,TRBV29-1,TRBD1,TGCAGCGTTGAAGGACACAGGGGGCGGACTGAAGCTTTCTTT,CSVEGHRGRTEAFF
.,TRBJ1-5,TRBV23-1,.,TGCGCCAGCAGTCCCGAGAGGCGACAGACCTTTAGCAATCAGCCCCAGCATTTT,CASSPERRQTFSNQPQHF
.,TRBJ1-1,TRBV19,TRBD1,TGTGCCAGTAGTATCGGGGGGACAGGGTTGCGGACTGAAGCTTTCTTT,CASSIGGTGLRTEAFF
.,TRBJ2-3,TRBV28,.,TGTGCCAGCAGTTTCGTTCTCGCGGGAAGGGCAGATACGCAGTATTTT,CASSFVLAGRADTQYF
.,TRBJ2-1,TRBV3-1/TRBV3-2,.,TGTGCCAGCAGCACGGCGGCAATCAATGAGCAGTTCTTC,CASSTAAINEQFF